The entry below gives a single TCR beta chain sequence along with its context. This sample was taken from a study of blood T cell repertoires in COVID-19. Study details: Acute and convalescent COVID-19 samples came from the United States, Italy and Spain. Sample material is recorded as cDNA or gDNA derived from T cells, B-cell-depleted T cells, or PBMCs.

Seattle patient enrollment occurred during active infection, with longitudinal follow-up thereafter. Per the original methods: Estimation of nucleated cell counts relied on the amplification of reference gene primers. Some clones are missing from TCRdb's copy, which holds only in-frame ones; the method was immunoSEQ multiplex PCR. Clone size and the V and J calls come from that table; the DNA yielded D and trimming. The sample carries around 190,000 clones, 82% recorded once. This clonotype originated in a woman aged 60-70 years with COVID-19, enrolled during active disease. Sequenced sample: peripheral blood.

The CDR3 sequence is CASSPQGATGYGYTF. CDR3 in DNA: TGTGCCAGCTCACCACAGGGGGCTACAGGCTATGGCTACACCTTC. V is TRBV18 and J is TRBJ1-2, with 7 positions matching TRBD1. This CDR3 region has 15 residues. CDR1 and CDR2 from the germline V gene are KGHSH and LQKENI. J lost 4 bases, V lost 1 base, and 6 bases had no gene match.